This TCR beta chain was sequenced during a study of early stage breast cancer tumors. CDR1 and CDR2 (germline): MDHEN, SYDVKM. The CDR3 is 13 residues long. Deletions cut 1 base from V and 7 bases from J, with 8 bases between. The protocol was immunoSEQ multiplex PCR, while the TCRdb copy is restricted to in-frame clones and leaves out a portion. The sample carries some 6,000 clones, approximately 70% recorded once. The chain couples TRBV28 to TRBJ1-5, with D tentatively TRBD1 (5 bases). The source is a person in their sixties or seventies with breast cancer. The sequenced sample was normal breast tissue next to the tumor. The CDR3 here is CASSLSGRQPQHF. CDR3 coding DNA: TGTGCCAGCAGTTTATCAGGGAGGCAGCCCCAGCATTTT.